The 31 T cell receptor beta chains below were found in one sample sequenced in a study of blood T cell repertoires in COVID-19 (dated by TCRdb to the early 2020s). The library relied on the immunoSEQ multiplex PCR assay. This is the immuneACCESS table as TCRdb keeps it, with only in-frame sequences that have V and J called. A part of the clones is gone; compared with another copy, unresolved V genes explain less than half, and the rest is unexplained. Across this sample there are a few hundred thousand clones, with 88% seen only once. Together, the top ten hold about 1% of the sample. Sample: PBMCs or T cells enriched from blood (not recorded which). The receptors were sampled from a woman in her twenties or thirties who had recovered from COVID-19.

The chain combines TRBV18 with TRBJ2-3, with 8 bases that match TRBD1. The CDR3 consists of 15 residues. Trimming at V came to 1 base and at J to 4 bases, leaving 4 bases not matched to a gene. From germline, CDR1 is KGHSH and CDR2 LQKENI. CDR3 DNA: TGTGCCAGCTCACCACTAACAGGGGGTGCAGATACGCAGTATTTT. Protein product: CASSPLTGGADTQYF.

V and J are TRBV27 and TRBJ1-5, with 9 bases lining up with TRBD1. Germline values: CDR1 MNHEY, CDR2 SMNVEV (reference sequence). The CDR3 runs 13 residues. The ends lost 5 bases at V and 5 bases at J; junction bases unmatched: 1. CDR3 sequence: CASSRTGDQPQHF. Here the CDR3 DNA reads TGTGCCAGCAGTCGGACAGGGGATCAGCCCCAGCATTTT.

The J gene is TRBJ2-7, the V gene TRBV28; maybe TRBD1 (5 bases). Trimming took 3 bases from V and 5 from J, leaving 5 bases between them. The CDR3 totals 11 residues. Germline-derived CDR1 and CDR2 are MDHEN and SYDVKM. The CDR3 region has the DNA TGTGCCAGCAGTTTGGGGCACGAGCAGTACTTC. Translation: CASSLGHEQYF.

The chain is built from TRBV6-5 and TRBJ2-7; TRBD1 agrees at 10 bases. V lost 4 bases and J lost 6; bases outside the gene matches: 12. CDR3 length: 16 amino acids. The germline V gene encodes CDR1 MNHEY and CDR2 SVGAGI. CDR3 protein: CASSFVSRTGGPEQYF. CDR3 nucleotides: TGTGCCAGCAGTTTCGTGTCGCGGACAGGGGGTCCCGAGCAGTACTTC.

The gene calls are TRBV12-3 or TRBV12-4 and TRBJ1-1, with D hard to call. V lost 3 bases and J lost 7, with 12 bases in between. The CDR3 totals 13 residues. Written as DNA, the CDR3 is TGTGCCAGCAGTTTTGTCCAGTACGTTGAAGCTTTCTTT. Its translation is CASSFVQYVEAFF.

This clone was observed a single time. The rearrangement links TRBV19 to TRBJ1-5; D unresolved. Per germline, CDR1 LNHDA and CDR2 SQIVND (reference sequence). The CDR3 totals 14 residues. The V and J ends lost 0 bases and 9 bases respectively, with 12 bases between them. The CDR3 protein is CASSIDRSTWPQHF. The CDR3 bases are TGTGCCAGTAGTATAGACAGGTCAACATGGCCCCAGCATTTT.

This clone was seen a handful of times. This chain connects TRBV19 to TRBJ1-4; D uncertain. The CDR3 is 15 residues long. Germline assignment: CDR1 LNHDA and CDR2 SQIVND (reference sequence). The germline V and J ends were trimmed by 5 bases and 7 bases, with 17 bases remaining between them. The CDR3 bases are TGTGCCAGTAGTTGGGTGAGGGCGGCCGGTGAAAAACTGTTTTTT. This gives the protein CASSWVRAAGEKLFF.

The gene calls are TRBV18 and TRBJ1-6, with 11 bases identical to TRBD1. This CDR3 region has 16 residues. V lost 1 base to trimming and J lost 8 bases; unmatched junction nucleotides: 4. Germline V gives CDR1 KGHSH, CDR2 LQKENI. CDR3 bases: TGTGCCAGCTCACCACTCCAGGACAGGGGGCATTCACCCCTCCACTTT. This codes for CASSPLQDRGHSPLHF. Filled out from reference TRBV18 and TRBJ1-6, the complete variable domain reads NAGVMQNPRHLVRRRGQEARLRCSPMKGHSHVYWYRQLPEEGLKFMVYLQKENIIDESGMPKERFSAEFPKEGPSILRIQQVVRGDSAAYFCASSPLQDRGHSPLHFGNGTRLTVT.

This rearrangement joins TRBV11-3 to TRBJ1-3; D not resolved. V was clipped by 4 bases and J by 0 bases, with 10 bases between them. Germline V CDR1 and CDR2: SGHNT, YENEEA. CDR3 length: 15 amino acids. The CDR3 DNA reads as TGTGCCAGCAGCTCGACACAATCCTCTGGAAACACCATATATTTT. Protein sequence: CASSSTQSSGNTIYF.

The J gene is TRBJ2-1, the V gene TRBV5-6, with D unclear. V was clipped by 1 base and J by 7 bases, with 12 bases between them. The V gene's germline CDR1 is SGHDT and CDR2 YYEEEE. This CDR3 has 14 amino acids. CDR3 loop: CASSLRPVGNEQFF. DNA of the CDR3: TGTGCCAGCAGCTTGCGGCCCGTCGGGAATGAGCAGTTCTTC.

This clone has a single count. The rearrangement joins TRBV11-2 to TRBJ2-1, with TRBD2 identical over 8 bases. Germline lookup yields CDR1 SGHAT and CDR2 FQNNGV. The J segment lost 2 bases and the V segment lost 1 base, leaving 4 bases of the junction unmatched. This CDR3 has 16 amino acids. DNA for the CDR3: TGTGCCAGCAGCTTAGGCGGGGGGCTAACCTACAATGAGCAGTTCTTC. Protein product: CASSLGGGLTYNEQFF.

The chain couples TRBV6-2 or TRBV6-3 to TRBJ2-2; TRBD2 agrees at 7 bases. The CDR3 has 16 residues. Germline CDR1 is MNHEY and CDR2 is SVGEGT. J lost 0 bases, V lost 5 bases, and 6 bases had no gene match. CDR3 bases: TGTGCCAGCAGTCACCGGGGGACTACGAACACCGGGGAGCTGTTTTTT. It is translated as CASSHRGTTNTGELFF.

This clone was recorded only once. The chain recombines TRBV28 with TRBJ1-3, with TRBD1 identical over 12 bases. The trim removed 5 bases at V and 3 bases at J, leaving 8 bases unmatched. The CDR3 is 17 residues long. Per germline, CDR1 MDHEN and CDR2 SYDVKM. CDR3 loop: CASSMGTGGAFGNTIYF. CDR3 coding DNA: TGTGCCAGCAGTATGGGGACAGGGGGCGCTTTTGGAAACACCATATATTTT.

The V and J genes are TRBV5-1 and TRBJ2-7; 7 nucleotides align to TRBD1. CDR3 size: 15 residues. V shed 2 bases and J 5 bases; nucleotides not matched to a gene: 10. Germline loops: CDR1 SGHRS, CDR2 YFSETQ. CDR3 sequence reads: CASSFNRGMIHEQYF. In DNA form, the CDR3 reads TGCGCCAGCAGCTTCAACAGGGGAATGATCCACGAGCAGTACTTC.

This chain uses TRBV2 with TRBJ2-1, with 12 nucleotides matching TRBD2. With V trimmed by 5 bases and J by 8 bases, 10 bases remained unmatched. The CDR3 sequence is 16 residues long. Germline-derived CDR1 and CDR2 are SNHLY and FYNNEI. In nucleotides, the CDR3 is TGTGCCAGCAGTCTTCTAGCGGGAGGGTTCGGGGATGAGCAGTTCTTC. The encoded protein is CASSLLAGGFGDEQFF.

This clone has only a few counts. The chain has TRBV14 and TRBJ1-1; D remains unclear. Deletions cut 1 base from V and 4 bases from J, with 10 bases between. The CDR3 extends over 14 amino acids. Germline CDR1 is SGHDN and CDR2 is FVKESK. CDR3 protein: CASSQVRRGTEAFF. CDR3 in DNA: TGTGCCAGCAGCCAAGTGAGACGGGGCACTGAAGCTTTCTTT.

CDR3 in amino acids: CASSMGQGRNQPQHF. CDR3 bases: TGTGCCAGTAGTATGGGACAGGGCCGGAATCAGCCCCAGCATTTT. V usage is TRBV19 and J usage is TRBJ1-5, with 9 bases lining up with TRBD1. V dropped 3 bases and J dropped 4; count of bases not matched to a gene: 4. The CDR3 covers 15 residues. CDR1 and CDR2 from the germline V gene are LNHDA and SQIVND (reference sequence).

This chain joins TRBV2 and TRBJ2-3; tentatively, D is TRBD2 (5 bases). The V and J ends lost 6 bases and 2 bases respectively, with 6 bases between them. This CDR3 has 12 amino acids. Germline V gene lookup returns CDR1 SNHLY and CDR2 FYNNEI. This chain's CDR3 is CASSGLTDTQYF. The CDR3 DNA follows: TGTGCCAGCAGCGGACTCACAGATACGCAGTATTTT.

The J gene is TRBJ1-2, the V gene TRBV10-1; perhaps TRBD1 as D (5 bases). The V end was cut by 6 bases, the J end by 1 base, with 18 bases between. Germline V CDR1 and CDR2: WNHNN, SYGVQD (reference sequence). This CDR3 is 16 amino acids long. DNA for the CDR3: TGCGCCAGCAGCCCTTTACCACAGGATTGTAACTATGGCTACACCTTC. It specifies CASSPLPQDCNYGYTF.

V gene TRBV11-2 combines with J gene TRBJ2-7; 7 bases agree with TRBD2. Germline V gene lookup returns CDR1 SGHAT and CDR2 FQNNGV. There are 15 residues in the CDR3. Trimming removed 0 bases from V and 1 base from J; junction bases left unmatched: 3. The chain's CDR3 is CASSLELAQSYEQYF. For the CDR3, the DNA is TGTGCCAGCAGCTTAGAACTAGCGCAATCCTACGAGCAGTACTTC.

This clone was found a few times. One junction end disagrees with the germline gene, perhaps due to a read error. V and J are TRBV7-7 and TRBJ2-1; TRBD2 is a possible D gene (6 bases). Germline assignment: CDR1 SSHAT and CDR2 FNYEAQ (reference sequence). The CDR3 has 14 residues. As DNA, the CDR3 is TGTGCTAGCAGCTCCAACCCCTGGGAGGATGAGCAGTTCTTC. It is translated as CASSSNPWEDEQFF.

The rearrangement joins TRBV7-6 to TRBJ1-3, with unresolved D. In germline, CDR1 is SGHVS, CDR2 FNYEAQ. Trimming left V 8 bases short and J 0 bases short, with 11 bases between. The CDR3 is 14 residues long. The CDR3 sequence: CASGEVISGNTIYF. CDR3 nucleotides: TGTGCCAGCGGTGAGGTTATCTCTGGAAACACCATATATTTT.

The chain is built from TRBV5-1 and TRBJ2-3; the match to TRBD2 covers 11 bases. V lost 0 bases and J lost 4; bases outside the gene matches: 7. Germline V lookup: CDR1 SGHRS, CDR2 YFSETQ. The CDR3 is 17 residues long. As DNA, the CDR3 is TGCGCCAGCAGCTTGGGGAATAGCGGGAGGGCCCCAGATACGCAGTATTTT. The encoded protein is CASSLGNSGRAPDTQYF.

This clone appeared a single time. V usage is TRBV6-5 and J usage is TRBJ2-7, with 7 bases fitting TRBD1. CDR1 is MNHEY and CDR2 is SVGAGI in the germline V gene. Trimming removed 0 bases from V and 0 bases from J; junction bases left unmatched: 5. The CDR3 length is 16 residues. The CDR3 coding sequence is TGTGCCAGCAGTTACTCGAGTGGACAGGTCTCCTACGAGCAGTACTTC. This sequence encodes CASSYSSGQVSYEQYF.

This chain connects TRBV30 to TRBJ2-2, with 8 bases fitting TRBD2. The CDR3 is 20 amino acids. With V trimmed by 4 bases and J by 3 bases, 22 bases remained unmatched. Per the germline V gene, CDR1 is GTSNPN and CDR2 is SVGIG (reference sequence). This CDR3 reads CAWMTGRADLFFWDTGELFF. CDR3 sequence (DNA): TGTGCCTGGATGACCGGGAGGGCCGATCTTTTCTTCTGGGACACCGGGGAGCTGTTTTTT.

V and J are TRBV7-8 and TRBJ1-2; no reliable D call. Trimming took off 3 bases at V and 4 bases at J, with 9 bases between the two ends. Germline V gene data show CDR1 as SGHVS and CDR2 as FQNEAQ. The CDR3 is 13 amino acids. CDR3 region: CASSLETTYGYTF. CDR3 DNA: TGTGCCAGCAGCTTGGAGACTACCTATGGCTACACCTTC.

This clone has a single count. The genes are TRBV7-3 and TRBJ2-3, with TRBD2 matching over 13 bases. V lost 4 bases and J lost 6; bases outside the gene matches: 10. CDR1 and CDR2 from the germline V gene are SGHTA and FQGTGA. This CDR3 is 17 amino acids long. The CDR3 nucleotides read TGTGCCAGCAGCTCTTTAGACCGGACTAGCGGGAGTGATACGCAGTATTTT. Amino acids: CASSSLDRTSGSDTQYF.

The chain recombines TRBV7-2 with TRBJ1-2; TRBD1 matches at 9 bases. The ends lost 1 base at V and 7 bases at J; junction bases unmatched: 7. This CDR3 region has 15 residues. Germline CDR1 and CDR2: SGHTA and FQGNSA. CDR3 sequence: CASSLERGTGFGYTF. The CDR3 DNA is TGTGCCAGCAGCTTAGAAAGAGGGACAGGGTTTGGCTACACCTTC.

V and J are TRBV10-1 and TRBJ2-3, with 9 positions matching TRBD2. This CDR3 region has 13 residues. Germline V CDR1 and CDR2: WNHNN, SYGVQD (reference sequence). V trimming: 9 bases; J trimming: 2 bases; junction bases outside the gene matches: 3. CDR3 amino acids: CARVAGVTDTQYF. CDR3 in DNA: TGCGCCAGAGTAGCGGGAGTCACAGATACGCAGTATTTT.

The J gene is TRBJ1-2, the V gene TRBV9, with unresolved D. Germline V gives CDR1 SGDLS, CDR2 YYNGEE. The CDR3 has 14 residues. Trimming stripped 3 bases from V and 1 base from J, with 10 bases between. The CDR3 sequence: CASSAGIINYGYTF. In nucleotides, the CDR3 is TGTGCCAGCAGCGCCGGGATAATTAACTATGGCTACACCTTC. Together with reference TRBV9 and TRBJ1-2, the CDR3 gives the full variable domain: DSGVTQTPKHLITATGQRVTLRCSPRSGDLSVYWYQQSLDQGLQFLIQYYNGEERAKGNILERFSAQQFPDLHSELNLSSLELGDSALYFCASSAGIINYGYTFGSGTRLTVV.

The V gene is TRBV5-1, the J gene TRBJ1-4; TRBD1 matches at 7 bases. Germline CDR1 reads SGHRS; CDR2 reads YFSETQ. Trimming took 0 bases from V and 1 from J; bases not matched to a gene: 9. The CDR3 has 18 amino acids. The CDR3 region is CASSLDPTGSGTNEKLFF. The CDR3 DNA follows: TGCGCCAGCAGCTTGGACCCGACAGGGTCGGGAACTAATGAAAAACTGTTTTTT.